This section outlines one T cell receptor beta chain sequence together with its context. Its antigen is as yet unknown. This sample was included in a study of cytomegalovirus exposure and HLA in healthy donors. Study-level results: Later analysis reportedly placed an Asian-associated ancestry cluster below the roughly 700-donor mean in N-insertions. HLA allele associations emerged for roughly 17,000 TCR beta sequences in a later analysis, at 0.05 false discovery rate. A later examination showed that TCR association rates differed by HLA locus, with DRB1 most and HLA-C fewest.

Samples came from healthy bone marrow donors. Primers for the PCR totalled 60 Vbeta and 13 Jbeta. Libraries were prepared by immunoSEQ multiplex PCR; TCRdb keeps only in-frame clonotypes and omits some of them. This table has about 190,000 clones, 79% appearing once. CDR3 length: 14 residues. Germline trimming cut 2 bases from V and 8 bases from J; bases unmatched to any gene: 7. The germline CDR1 and CDR2 sequences are SEHNR and FQNEAQ (reference sequence). This chain connects TRBV7-9 to TRBJ1-1, with 8 bases aligning to TRBD1. The sequencing input was PBMCs. This receptor was taken from a woman between 45 and 65 years old in good health and CMV-seronegative. This CDR3 reads CASSLSGGWTEAFF. The CDR3 coding sequence is TGTGCCAGCAGCTTATCAGGGGGCTGGACGGAAGCTTTCTTT.